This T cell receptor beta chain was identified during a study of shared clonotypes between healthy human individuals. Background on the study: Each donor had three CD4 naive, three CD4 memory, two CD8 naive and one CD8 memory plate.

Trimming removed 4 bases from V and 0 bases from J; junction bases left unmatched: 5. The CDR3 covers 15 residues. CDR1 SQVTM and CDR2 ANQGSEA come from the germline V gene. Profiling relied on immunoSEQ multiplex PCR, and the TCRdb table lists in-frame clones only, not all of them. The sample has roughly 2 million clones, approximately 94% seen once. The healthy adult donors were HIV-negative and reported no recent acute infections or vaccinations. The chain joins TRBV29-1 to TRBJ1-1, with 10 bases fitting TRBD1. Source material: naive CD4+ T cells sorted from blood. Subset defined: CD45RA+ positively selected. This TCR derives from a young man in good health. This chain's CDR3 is CSVGGDRGVNTEAFF. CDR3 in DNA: TGCAGCGTTGGAGGGGACAGGGGCGTGAACACTGAAGCTTTCTTT.